One and the same sample provided the 25 T cell receptor beta chains below, sequenced in a study of identifying expanded T cells in peripheral blood. TCRdb's copy holds only in-frame clones and misses some; the assay was immunoSEQ multiplex PCR. The sample shows 75,000 to 95,000 clones, approximately 85% of them seen only once. The material sequenced was blood. These TCRs come from a person between 18 and 70 years old in good health.

This chain connects TRBV6-6 to TRBJ1-1, with no clear D. The germline gives CDR1 MNHNY, CDR2 SVGAGI (reference sequence). The CDR3 has 15 amino acids. V shed 4 bases and J shed 5 bases, with 17 bases lying between them. The CDR3 nucleotides are TGTGCCAGCAGTTTTTTGCAGAGGGCTTCAACTGAAGCTTTCTTT. Protein sequence: CASSFLQRASTEAFF.

V and J are TRBV10-3 and TRBJ2-7; the D gene is possibly TRBD1 (6 bases). Trimming pared 5 bases from V and 2 bases from J, leaving 10 bases between. The CDR3 extends over 13 amino acids. From germline, CDR1 is ENHRY and CDR2 SYGVKD. In DNA form, the CDR3 reads TGTGCCATCAGTACCGGGACAACCTACGAGCAGTACTTC. Protein: CAISTGTTYEQYF.

V is TRBV7-8 and J is TRBJ2-1; D might be TRBD1 (6 bases). The CDR3 covers 12 residues. The germline V gene has CDR1 SGHVS and CDR2 FQNEAQ. The V and J ends lost 3 bases and 12 bases respectively, with 12 bases between them. The CDR3 loop reads CASSLDSPWQFF. As DNA, the CDR3 is TGTGCCAGCAGCTTGGACAGCCCGTGGCAGTTCTTC.

The gene calls are TRBV5-1 and TRBJ1-4, with 9 bases that match TRBD1. Germline CDR1 is SGHRS and CDR2 is YFSETQ. V trimming: 3 bases; J trimming: 4 bases; junction bases outside the gene matches: 4. CDR3 length: 15 residues. CDR3 region: CASSSQGQGNEKLFF. The CDR3 nucleotides read TGCGCCAGCAGCTCGCAGGGACAGGGTAATGAAAAACTGTTTTTT.

This chain uses TRBV4-1 with TRBJ2-7; TRBD2 matches 8 bases. V shed 1 base, J shed 0 bases, and the junction held 5 bases outside the gene matches. This CDR3 comprises 16 residues. CDR1 and CDR2 from the germline V gene are MGHRA and YSYEKL. The CDR3 reads CASSQGSGGVSYEQYF. The CDR3 region has the DNA TGCGCCAGCAGCCAAGGCAGCGGGGGTGTCTCCTACGAGCAGTACTTC.

The V call is TRBV5-6, the J call TRBJ1-3; D may be TRBD1 (6 bases). V lost 1 base and J 5 bases, leaving 13 bases between the germline ends. The germline V gene has CDR1 SGHDT and CDR2 YYEEEE. CDR3 size: 15 residues. The CDR3 nucleotides are TGTGCCAGCAGCTTGCGGGGGCTTACTAGAAACACCATATATTTT. It translates to CASSLRGLTRNTIYF.

The chain couples TRBV7-9 to TRBJ2-2; tentative D call: TRBD1 (5 bases). Germline V CDR1 and CDR2: SEHNR, FQNEAQ (reference sequence). V lost 5 bases and J 7 bases, leaving 17 bases between the germline ends. The CDR3 length is 15 residues. This CDR3 reads CASSQPPGRVGELFF. The CDR3 nucleotides are TGTGCCAGCAGCCAACCTCCGGGCAGGGTCGGGGAGCTGTTTTTT.

This clone was detected a few times. This rearrangement joins TRBV5-1 to TRBJ2-5, with D hard to call. Germline values: CDR1 SGHRS, CDR2 YFSETQ. This CDR3 has 15 amino acids. V dropped 1 base and J dropped 1 base, with 11 bases sitting between them. CDR3 coding DNA: TGCGCCAGCAGCTTGCAAAACAGCTTCCAAGAGACCCAGTACTTC. Amino acid sequence: CASSLQNSFQETQYF.

The chain joins TRBV7-2 to TRBJ1-2; possibly TRBD1 for D (5 bases). This CDR3 is 13 amino acids long. Germline CDR1 and CDR2: SGHTA and FQGNSA. V lost 3 bases, J lost 2 bases, and 7 bases lay in between. DNA of the CDR3: TGTGCCAGCAGCTTCCGACAGAACTATGGCTACACCTTC. Its translation: CASSFRQNYGYTF.

This chain connects TRBV30 to TRBJ1-5; 9 bases fit TRBD1. The CDR3 is 14 residues long. The trim removed 3 bases at V and 7 bases at J, leaving 7 bases unmatched. Germline CDR1 and CDR2: GTSNPN and SVGIG (reference sequence). CDR3 DNA: TGTGCCTGGAGCCCTGACAGGGGGTCACAGCCCCAGCATTTT. Its translation: CAWSPDRGSQPQHF. Supplemented by reference TRBV30 and TRBJ1-5, the full variable domain reads SQTIHQWPATLVQPVGSPLSLECTVEGTSNPNLYWYRQAAGRGLQLLFYSVGIGQISSEVPQNLSASRPQDRQFILSSKKLLLSDSGFYLCAWSPDRGSQPQHFGDGTRLSIL.

The V and J genes are TRBV5-1 and TRBJ2-5; D gene ambiguous. The CDR3 runs to 13 residues. Germline V lookup: CDR1 SGHRS, CDR2 YFSETQ. The ends were cut back, 2 bases at V and 1 base at J, with 6 bases in the middle. The CDR3 DNA follows: TGCGCCAGCAGCTTAGGTATCCAAGAGACCCAGTACTTC. It translates to CASSLGIQETQYF.

The chain links TRBV7-2 to TRBJ2-3, with TRBD2 as a possible D gene (6 bases). Trimming took 1 base from V and 0 from J, leaving 17 bases between them. Germline CDR1 reads SGHTA; CDR2 reads FQGNSA. The CDR3 consists of 18 residues. The CDR3 DNA follows: TGTGCCAGCAGCTTAGGGCTCATGGGACTTCCTAGCACAGATACGCAGTATTTT. This gives the protein CASSLGLMGLPSTDTQYF.

A remark on this clone: The sample has other DNA sequences that encode this CDR3 too. V gene TRBV6-5 combines with J gene TRBJ1-6; D is ambiguous. The V gene's germline CDR1 is MNHEY and CDR2 SVGAGI. Trimming pared 6 bases from V and 10 bases from J, leaving 16 bases between. The CDR3 has 14 amino acids. Here the CDR3 reads CASSPTGPRSPLHF. The CDR3 bases are TGTGCCAGCAGCCCCACCGGCCCCCGGTCACCCCTCCACTTT.

A single count supports this clone. The V call is TRBV5-1, the J call TRBJ2-1; 15 bases match TRBD2. V was pared by 0 bases and J by 4 bases, with 5 bases of the junction left unmatched. The CDR3 contains 18 residues. Germline V lookup: CDR1 SGHRS, CDR2 YFSETQ. CDR3 bases: TGCGCCAGCAGCTTGGGTTCCGGGACTAGCGGGGGGTACAATGAGCAGTTCTTC. It encodes CASSLGSGTSGGYNEQFF.

The genes are TRBV11-2 and TRBJ1-3; 7 bases agree with TRBD1. This CDR3 comprises 13 residues. Germline V CDR1 and CDR2: SGHAT, FQNNGV. After removal of 1 base from V and 15 bases from J, the junction contained 9 bases not matched to a gene. The CDR3 DNA reads as TGTGCCAGCAGCTTAGTTCGGCAGGGGGTGCCATATTTT. Its protein is CASSLVRQGVPYF. The full variable domain, in which reference TRBV11-2 and TRBJ1-3 provide the parts outside the CDR3, is EAGVAQSPRYKIIEKRQSVAFWCNPISGHATLYWYQQILGQGPKLLIQFQNNGVVDDSQLPKDRFSAERLKGVDSTLKIQPAKLEDSAVYLCASSLVRQGVPYFGEGSWLTVV.

The chain has TRBV19 and TRBJ1-6, with 7 bases that match TRBD1. There are 16 residues in the CDR3. V lost 4 bases to trimming and J lost 3 bases; unmatched junction nucleotides: 6. Germline CDR1 and CDR2: LNHDA and SQIVND (reference sequence). CDR3 coding DNA: TGTGCCAGTAGTACCATGACAGGGCTCTATAATTCACCCCTCCACTTT. Its translation is CASSTMTGLYNSPLHF.

The genes are TRBV4-3 and TRBJ2-6, with no clear D. V lost 2 bases and J lost 4, with 12 bases in between. This CDR3 is built from 16 residues. The germline V gene has CDR1 LGHNA and CDR2 YSLEER. The CDR3 spells CASSQIMQPGANVLTF. The CDR3 DNA sequence: TGCGCCAGCAGCCAAATTATGCAACCGGGGGCCAACGTCCTGACTTTC.

This clone has only a few counts. J is TRBJ1-6 and V is TRBV2, with D uncertain. Germline lookup yields CDR1 SNHLY and CDR2 FYNNEI. Trimming took off 4 bases at V and 10 bases at J, with 14 bases between the two ends. The CDR3 runs to 14 residues. CDR3: CASSATPRLSPLHF. CDR3 sequence (DNA): TGTGCCAGCAGTGCAACACCAAGGCTATCACCCCTCCACTTT.

This sequence joins TRBV5-1 and TRBJ1-6; D gene unclear. The CDR3 totals 13 residues. V was cut by 2 bases and J by 7 bases, with 7 bases left in between. Germline CDR1 and CDR2: SGHRS and YFSETQ. CDR3 residues: CASSFGGNSPLHF. In DNA, the CDR3 is TGCGCCAGCAGCTTCGGAGGAAATTCACCCCTCCACTTT.

The chain links TRBV2 to TRBJ2-5; 10 bases are a match to TRBD1. The CDR3 contains 13 residues. V shed 7 bases, J shed 8 bases, and the junction held 7 bases outside the gene matches. Looked up from germline, CDR1 is SNHLY and CDR2 is FYNNEI. CDR3 protein: CASIPTGGYTQYF. The CDR3 region has the DNA TGTGCCAGCATTCCGACAGGGGGCTACACCCAGTACTTC.

The chain carries TRBV27 and TRBJ2-5, with TRBD2 as a possible D gene (5 bases). This CDR3 region has 12 residues. Trimming pared 2 bases from V and 11 bases from J, leaving 12 bases between. CDR1 and CDR2 (germline): MNHEY, SMNVEV (reference sequence). The CDR3 DNA follows: TGTGCCAGCAGTTTACTTGGGGAGCCGCAGTACTTC. Translated, it gives CASSLLGEPQYF.

This sequence joins TRBV4-1 and TRBJ1-4; D is uncertain. The ends were cut back, 1 base at V and 4 bases at J, with 7 bases in the middle. This CDR3 has 14 amino acids. CDR1 and CDR2 from the germline V gene are MGHRA and YSYEKL. Here the CDR3 DNA reads TGCGCCAGCAGCCAAGTTCAGAGTAATGAAAAACTGTTTTTT. Residues: CASSQVQSNEKLFF.

This rearrangement joins TRBV6-4 to TRBJ2-1, with 7 bases identical to TRBD2. J gave up 13 bases and V 3 bases, and 15 bases lay outside the gene matches. The CDR3 loop spans 15 amino acids. CDR1 and CDR2 (germline): MRHNA, SNTAGT. CDR3 coding DNA: TGTGCCAGCAGTGAGCCTGAGGGGAGCGGGGAACTACAGTTCTTC. Translating gives CASSEPEGSGELQFF.

V usage is TRBV7-2 and J usage is TRBJ1-5; D might be TRBD1 (5 bases). CDR1 and CDR2 from the germline V gene are SGHTA and FQGNSA. This CDR3 is built from 14 residues. Trimming stripped 3 bases from V and 9 bases from J, with 15 bases between. This CDR3 reads CASSLGRGQGPQHF. The CDR3, as DNA: TGTGCCAGCAGCTTGGGGCGGGGTCAAGGGCCCCAGCATTTT.

The chain uses TRBV7-3 and TRBJ2-5; perhaps D is TRBD1 or TRBD2 (7 bases each). CDR1 is SGHTA, CDR2 FQGTGA, per germline. The CDR3 spans 14 residues. Trimming shortened V by 3 bases and J by 2 bases, and 10 bases separated the two germline ends. The CDR3 sequence: CASSFQGGQETQYF. CDR3 nucleotide sequence: TGTGCCAGCAGCTTCCAGGGGGGGCAAGAGACCCAGTACTTC.